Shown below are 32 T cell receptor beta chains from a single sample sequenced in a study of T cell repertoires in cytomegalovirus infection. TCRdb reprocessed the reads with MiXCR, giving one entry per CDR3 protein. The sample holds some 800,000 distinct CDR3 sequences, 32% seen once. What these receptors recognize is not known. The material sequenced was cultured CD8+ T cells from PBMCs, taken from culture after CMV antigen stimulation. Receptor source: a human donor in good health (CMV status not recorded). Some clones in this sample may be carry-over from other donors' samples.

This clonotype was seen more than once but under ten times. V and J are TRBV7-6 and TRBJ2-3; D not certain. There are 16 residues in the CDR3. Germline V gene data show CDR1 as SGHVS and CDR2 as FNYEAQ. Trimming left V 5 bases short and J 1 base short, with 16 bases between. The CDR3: CASSPTDHVGTDTQYF. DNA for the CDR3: TGTGCCAGCAGCCCGACGGACCACGTAGGCACAGATACGCAGTATTTT. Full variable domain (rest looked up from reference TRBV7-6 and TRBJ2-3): GAGVSQSPRYKVTKRGQDVALRCDPISGHVSLYWYRQALGQGPEFLTYFNYEAQQDKSGLPNDRFSAERPEGSISTLTIQRTEQRDSAMYRCASSPTDHVGTDTQYFGPGTRLTVL.

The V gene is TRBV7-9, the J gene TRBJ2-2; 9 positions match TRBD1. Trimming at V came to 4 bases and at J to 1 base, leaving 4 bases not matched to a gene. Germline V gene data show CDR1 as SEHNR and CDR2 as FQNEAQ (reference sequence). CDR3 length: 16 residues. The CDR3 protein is CASSSRDRENTGELFF. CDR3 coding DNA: TGTGCCAGCAGCTCACGGGACAGGGAGAACACCGGGGAGCTGTTTTTT.

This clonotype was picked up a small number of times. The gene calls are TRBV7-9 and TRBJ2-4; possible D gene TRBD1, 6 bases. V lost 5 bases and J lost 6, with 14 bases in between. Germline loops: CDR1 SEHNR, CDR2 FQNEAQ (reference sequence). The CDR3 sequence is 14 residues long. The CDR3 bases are TGTGCCAGCAGCCAGGGGCCCCCGGGAAACATTCAGTACTTC. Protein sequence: CASSQGPPGNIQYF. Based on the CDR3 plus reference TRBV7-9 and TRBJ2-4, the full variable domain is DTGVSQNPRHKITKRGQNVTFRCDPISEHNRLYWYRQTLGQGPEFLTYFQNEAQLEKSRLLSDRFSAERPKGSFSTLEIQRTEQGDSAMYLCASSQGPPGNIQYFGAGTRLSVL.

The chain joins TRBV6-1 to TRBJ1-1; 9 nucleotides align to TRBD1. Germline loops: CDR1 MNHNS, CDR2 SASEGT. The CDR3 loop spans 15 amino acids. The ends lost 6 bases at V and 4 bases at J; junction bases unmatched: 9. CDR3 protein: CASSLQGAPSTEAFF. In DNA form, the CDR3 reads TGTGCCAGCAGCCTACAGGGGGCTCCGAGCACTGAAGCTTTCTTT.

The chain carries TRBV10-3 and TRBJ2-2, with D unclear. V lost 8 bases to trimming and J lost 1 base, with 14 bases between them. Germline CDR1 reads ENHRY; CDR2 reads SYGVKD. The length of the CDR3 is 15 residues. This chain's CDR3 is CAIFRGTVNTGELFF. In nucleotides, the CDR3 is TGTGCCATCTTCCGTGGAACAGTGAACACCGGGGAGCTGTTTTTT.

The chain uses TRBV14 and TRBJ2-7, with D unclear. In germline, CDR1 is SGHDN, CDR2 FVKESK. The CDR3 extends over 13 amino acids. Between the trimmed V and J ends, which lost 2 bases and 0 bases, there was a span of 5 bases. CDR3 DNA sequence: TGTGCCAGCAGCCAATTAGGCTCCTACGAGCAGTACGTC. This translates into CASSQLGSYEQYV.

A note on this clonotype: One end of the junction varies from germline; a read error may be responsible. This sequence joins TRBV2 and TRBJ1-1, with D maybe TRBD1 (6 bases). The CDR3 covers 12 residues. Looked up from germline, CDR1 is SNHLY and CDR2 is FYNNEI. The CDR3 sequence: CVSRDDRPGDLF. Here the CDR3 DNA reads TGTGTCAGCAGGGATGACAGGCCCGGAGATCTCTTT.

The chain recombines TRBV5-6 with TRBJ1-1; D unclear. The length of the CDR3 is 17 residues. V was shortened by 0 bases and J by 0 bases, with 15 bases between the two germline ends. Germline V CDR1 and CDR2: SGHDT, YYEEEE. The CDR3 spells CASSLGRPGGVNTEAFF. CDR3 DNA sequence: TGTGCCAGCAGCTTGGGGAGGCCCGGTGGGGTGAACACTGAAGCTTTCTTT.

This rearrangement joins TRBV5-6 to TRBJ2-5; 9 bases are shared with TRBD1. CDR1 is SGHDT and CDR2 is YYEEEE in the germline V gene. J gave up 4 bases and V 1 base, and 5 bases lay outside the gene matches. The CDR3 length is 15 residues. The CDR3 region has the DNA TGTGCCAGCAGCTTGCCCACAGGGGGCTTAGAGACCCAGTACTTC. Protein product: CASSLPTGGLETQYF.

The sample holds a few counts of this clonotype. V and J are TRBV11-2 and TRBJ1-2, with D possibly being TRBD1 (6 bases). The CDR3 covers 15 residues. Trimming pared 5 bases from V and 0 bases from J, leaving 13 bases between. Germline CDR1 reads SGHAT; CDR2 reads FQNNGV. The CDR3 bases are TGTGCCAGCAGCCAGGGGACCCCCACTAACTATGGCTACACCTTC. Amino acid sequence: CASSQGTPTNYGYTF. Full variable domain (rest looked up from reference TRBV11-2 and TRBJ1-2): EAGVAQSPRYKIIEKRQSVAFWCNPISGHATLYWYQQILGQGPKLLIQFQNNGVVDDSQLPKDRFSAERLKGVDSTLKIQPAKLEDSAVYLCASSQGTPTNYGYTFGSGTRLTVV.

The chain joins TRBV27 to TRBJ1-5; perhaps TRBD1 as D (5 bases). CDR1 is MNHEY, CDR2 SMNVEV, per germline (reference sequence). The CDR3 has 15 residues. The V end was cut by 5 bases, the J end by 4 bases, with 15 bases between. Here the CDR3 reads CASSTTREVNQPQHF. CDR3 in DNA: TGTGCCAGCAGTACGACCAGGGAAGTGAATCAGCCCCAGCATTTT.

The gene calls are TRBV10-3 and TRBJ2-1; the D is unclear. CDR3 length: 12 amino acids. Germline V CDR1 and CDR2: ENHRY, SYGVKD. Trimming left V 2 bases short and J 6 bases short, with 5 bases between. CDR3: CAISERANEQFF. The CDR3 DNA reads TGTGCCATCAGTGAGCGGGCCAATGAGCAGTTCTTC.

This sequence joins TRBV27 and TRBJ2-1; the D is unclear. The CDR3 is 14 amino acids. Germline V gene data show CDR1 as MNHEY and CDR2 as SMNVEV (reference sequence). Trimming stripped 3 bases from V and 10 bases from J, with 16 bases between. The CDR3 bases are TGTGCCAGCAGTTTTGGGGTCTTCACCCCCGAGCAGTTCTTC. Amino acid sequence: CASSFGVFTPEQFF.

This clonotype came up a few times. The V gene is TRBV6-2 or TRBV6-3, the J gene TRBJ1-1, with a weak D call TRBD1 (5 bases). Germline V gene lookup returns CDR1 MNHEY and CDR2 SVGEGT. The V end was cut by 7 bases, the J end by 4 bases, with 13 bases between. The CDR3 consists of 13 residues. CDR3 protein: CASTYRGTTEAFF. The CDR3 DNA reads TGTGCCAGCACCTATCGGGGGACCACTGAAGCTTTCTTT.

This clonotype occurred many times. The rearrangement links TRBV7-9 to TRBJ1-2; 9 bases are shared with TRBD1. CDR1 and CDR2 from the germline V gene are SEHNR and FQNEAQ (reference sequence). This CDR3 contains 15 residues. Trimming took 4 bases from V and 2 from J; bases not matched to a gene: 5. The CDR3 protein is CASSSGTGPNYGYTF. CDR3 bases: TGTGCCAGCAGCTCCGGGACAGGGCCGAACTATGGCTACACCTTC.

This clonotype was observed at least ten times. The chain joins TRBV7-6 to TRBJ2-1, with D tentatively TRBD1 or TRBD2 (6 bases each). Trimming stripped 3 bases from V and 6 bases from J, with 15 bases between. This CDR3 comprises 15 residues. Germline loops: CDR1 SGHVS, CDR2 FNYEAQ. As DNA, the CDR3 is TGTGCCAGCAGCTTGGGGGGCCCAGGGCCCAATGAGCAGTTCTTC. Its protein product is CASSLGGPGPNEQFF.

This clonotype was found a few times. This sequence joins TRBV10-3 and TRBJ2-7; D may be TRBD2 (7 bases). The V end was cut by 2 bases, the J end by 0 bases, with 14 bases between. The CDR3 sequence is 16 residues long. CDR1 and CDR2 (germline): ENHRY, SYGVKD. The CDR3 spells CAISEGGGFSSYEQYF. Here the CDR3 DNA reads TGTGCCATCAGTGAGGGGGGGGGCTTCTCCTCCTACGAGCAGTACTTC.

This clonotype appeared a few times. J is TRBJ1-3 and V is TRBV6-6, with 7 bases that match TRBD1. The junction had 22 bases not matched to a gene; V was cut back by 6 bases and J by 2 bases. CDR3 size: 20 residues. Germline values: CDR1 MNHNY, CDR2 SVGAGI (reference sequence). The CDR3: CASSSGATGNGFHPGNTIYF. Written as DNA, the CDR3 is TGTGCCAGCAGCTCCGGGGCGACAGGGAATGGGTTCCACCCTGGAAACACCATATATTTT.

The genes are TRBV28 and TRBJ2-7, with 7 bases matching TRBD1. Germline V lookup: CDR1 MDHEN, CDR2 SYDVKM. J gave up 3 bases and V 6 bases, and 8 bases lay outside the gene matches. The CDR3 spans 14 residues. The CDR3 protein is CASRGGRWGYEQYF. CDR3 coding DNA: TGTGCCAGCAGAGGGGGCCGGTGGGGCTACGAGCAGTACTTC.

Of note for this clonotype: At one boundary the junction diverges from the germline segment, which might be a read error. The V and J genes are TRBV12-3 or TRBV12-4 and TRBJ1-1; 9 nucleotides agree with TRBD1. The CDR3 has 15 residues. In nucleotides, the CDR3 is TGTGCCAGCAGTCCTGGGGGACAGGGACTCACTAAAGCTTTCTTT. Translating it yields CASSPGGQGLTKAFF.

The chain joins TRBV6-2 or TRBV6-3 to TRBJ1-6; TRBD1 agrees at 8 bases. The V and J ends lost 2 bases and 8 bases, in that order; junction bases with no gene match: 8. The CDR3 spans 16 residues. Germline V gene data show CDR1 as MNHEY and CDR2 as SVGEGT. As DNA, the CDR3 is TGTGCCAGCAGTTACGATCGGACAGGGATCTATTCACCCCTCCACTTT. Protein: CASSYDRTGIYSPLHF.

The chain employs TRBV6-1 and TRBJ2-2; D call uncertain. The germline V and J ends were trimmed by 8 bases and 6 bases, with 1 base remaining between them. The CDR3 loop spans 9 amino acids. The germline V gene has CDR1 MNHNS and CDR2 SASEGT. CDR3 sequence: CASAGELFF. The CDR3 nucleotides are TGTGCCAGCGCCGGGGAGCTGTTTTTT.

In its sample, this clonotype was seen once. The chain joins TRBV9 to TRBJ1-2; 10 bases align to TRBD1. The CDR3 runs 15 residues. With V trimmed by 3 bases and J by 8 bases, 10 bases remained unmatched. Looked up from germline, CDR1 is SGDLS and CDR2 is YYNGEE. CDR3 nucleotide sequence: TGTGCCAGCAGCGGGGGACCGGGACAGGGGTTCGGCTACACCTTC. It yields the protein CASSGGPGQGFGYTF.

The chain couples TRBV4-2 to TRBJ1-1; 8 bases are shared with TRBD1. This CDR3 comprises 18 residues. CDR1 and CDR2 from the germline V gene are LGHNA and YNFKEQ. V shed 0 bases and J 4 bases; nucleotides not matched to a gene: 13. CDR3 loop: CASSQDLAGGVLRTEAFF. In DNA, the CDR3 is TGTGCCAGCAGCCAAGATTTGGCAGGGGGCGTCCTCCGCACTGAAGCTTTCTTT.

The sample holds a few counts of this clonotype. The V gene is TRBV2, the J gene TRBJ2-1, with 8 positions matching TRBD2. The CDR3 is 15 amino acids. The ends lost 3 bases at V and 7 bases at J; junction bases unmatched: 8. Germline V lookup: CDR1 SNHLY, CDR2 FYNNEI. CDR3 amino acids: CASSDLAGGINEQFF. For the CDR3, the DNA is TGTGCCAGCAGTGACCTGGCGGGGGGTATTAATGAGCAGTTCTTC.

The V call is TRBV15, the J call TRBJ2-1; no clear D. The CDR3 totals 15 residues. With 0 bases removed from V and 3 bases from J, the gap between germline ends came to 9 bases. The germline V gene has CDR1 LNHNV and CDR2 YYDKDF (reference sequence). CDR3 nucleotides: TGTGCCACCAGCAGAGATTTGGGCATCTACAATGAGCAGTTCTTC. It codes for CATSRDLGIYNEQFF. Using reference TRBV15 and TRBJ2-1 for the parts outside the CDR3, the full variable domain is DAMVIQNPRYQVTQFGKPVTLSCSQTLNHNVMYWYQQKSSQAPKLLFHYYDKDFNNEADTPDNFQSRRPNTSFCFLDIRSPGLGDTAMYLCATSRDLGIYNEQFFGPGTRLTVL.

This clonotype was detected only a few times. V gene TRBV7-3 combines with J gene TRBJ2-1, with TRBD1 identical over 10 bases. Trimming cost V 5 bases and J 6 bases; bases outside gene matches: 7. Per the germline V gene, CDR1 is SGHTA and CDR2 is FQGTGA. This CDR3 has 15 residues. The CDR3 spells CASSLFGQGGNEQFF. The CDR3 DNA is TGTGCCAGCAGCCTCTTCGGACAGGGGGGCAATGAGCAGTTCTTC.

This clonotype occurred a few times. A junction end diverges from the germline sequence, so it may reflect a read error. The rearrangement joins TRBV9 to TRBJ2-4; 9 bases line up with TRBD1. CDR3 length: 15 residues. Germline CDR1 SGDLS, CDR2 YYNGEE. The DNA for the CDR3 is TGTGCCAGTAGCGTTGGACAGGGGGCCAAAAACATTCAGTACTTC. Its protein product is CASSVGQGAKNIQYF. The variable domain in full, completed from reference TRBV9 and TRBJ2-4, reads DSGVTQTPKHLITATGQRVTLRCSPRSGDLSVYWYQQSLDQGLQFLIQYYNGEERAKGNILERFSAQQFPDLHSELNLSSLELGDSALYFCASSVGQGAKNIQYFGAGTRLSVL.

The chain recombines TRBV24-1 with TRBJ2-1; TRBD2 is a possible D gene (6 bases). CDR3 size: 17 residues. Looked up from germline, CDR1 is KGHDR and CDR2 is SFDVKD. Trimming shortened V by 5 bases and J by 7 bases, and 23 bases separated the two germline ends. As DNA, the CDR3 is TGTGCCACCAGTGGCAATGCGCCGGGACTCACTAGGAATGAGCAGTTCTTC. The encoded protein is CATSGNAPGLTRNEQFF.

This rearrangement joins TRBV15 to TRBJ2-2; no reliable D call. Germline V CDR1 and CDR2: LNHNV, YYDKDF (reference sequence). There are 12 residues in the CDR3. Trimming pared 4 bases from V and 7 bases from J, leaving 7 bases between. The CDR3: CATSITVGELFF. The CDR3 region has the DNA TGTGCCACCAGCATCACGGTCGGGGAGCTGTTTTTT.

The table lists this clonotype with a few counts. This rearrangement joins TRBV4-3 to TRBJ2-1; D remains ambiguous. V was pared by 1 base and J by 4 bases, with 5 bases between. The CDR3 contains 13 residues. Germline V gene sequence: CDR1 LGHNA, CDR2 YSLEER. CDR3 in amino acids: CASSQVRYNEQFF. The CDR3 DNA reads TGCGCCAGCAGCCAAGTTCGATACAATGAGCAGTTCTTC.

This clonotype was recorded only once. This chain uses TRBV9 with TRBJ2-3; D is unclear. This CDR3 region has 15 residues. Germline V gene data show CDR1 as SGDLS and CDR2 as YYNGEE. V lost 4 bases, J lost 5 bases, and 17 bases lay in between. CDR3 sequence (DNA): TGTGCCAGCAGCACAAATGGTCTTCATCGAGATACGCAGTATTTT. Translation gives CASSTNGLHRDTQYF.